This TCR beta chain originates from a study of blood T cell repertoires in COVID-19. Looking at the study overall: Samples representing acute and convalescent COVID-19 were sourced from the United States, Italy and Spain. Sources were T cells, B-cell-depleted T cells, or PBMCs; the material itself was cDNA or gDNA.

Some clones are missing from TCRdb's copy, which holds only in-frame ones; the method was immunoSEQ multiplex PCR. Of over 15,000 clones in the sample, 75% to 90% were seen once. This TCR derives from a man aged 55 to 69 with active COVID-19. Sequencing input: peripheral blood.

CDR3 in DNA: TGTGCCAGCAAATGGAGGGCGGAGAATTCACCCCTCCACTTT. It specifies CASKWRAENSPLHF. This rearrangement joins TRBV6-5 to TRBJ1-6; D unresolved. V was clipped by 7 bases and J by 7 bases, with 14 bases between them. Germline CDR1 MNHEY, CDR2 SVGAGI. The CDR3 has 14 residues.